This T cell receptor beta chain was recovered during a study of blood T cell repertoires in COVID-19. As for the study in general: PBMCs, B-cell-depleted T cells, or T cells provided the cDNA or gDNA that made up the material.

Trimming removed 5 bases at V and 2 bases at J, with 12 bases between. The CDR3 is 15 amino acids. Germline CDR1 SGHVS, CDR2 FNYEAQ. Assay used: immunoSEQ multiplex PCR; TCRdb lists only in-frame clones, some missing. This sample yields almost 70,000 clones, of which more than 75% are seen a single time; around 47% belongs to the top ten. Input material: peripheral blood. This chain uses TRBV7-6 with TRBJ2-2, with TRBD2 as a possible D gene (6 bases). This TCR was sampled from a human donor in a cohort sampled during active COVID-19. The CDR3 coding sequence is TGTGCCAGCAGCCCAGTCGGGGGAAACACCGGGGAGCTGTTTTTT. This sequence encodes CASSPVGGNTGELFF.